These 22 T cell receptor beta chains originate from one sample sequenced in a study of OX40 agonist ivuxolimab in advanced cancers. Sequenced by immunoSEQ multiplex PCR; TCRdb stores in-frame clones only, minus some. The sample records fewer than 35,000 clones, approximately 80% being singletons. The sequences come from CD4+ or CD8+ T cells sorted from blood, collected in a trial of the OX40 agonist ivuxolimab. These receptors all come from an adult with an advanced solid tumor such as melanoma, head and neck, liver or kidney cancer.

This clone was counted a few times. The chain's CDR3 is CASSLHRGGYGYTF. CDR3 DNA sequence: TGTGCCAGCAGCTTGCACAGGGGGGGCTATGGCTACACCTTC. The rearrangement links TRBV7-2 to TRBJ1-2, with 8 bases aligning to TRBD1. Germline V gene lookup returns CDR1 SGHTA and CDR2 FQGNSA. This CDR3 contains 14 residues. V shed 3 bases and J 4 bases; nucleotides not matched to a gene: 4.

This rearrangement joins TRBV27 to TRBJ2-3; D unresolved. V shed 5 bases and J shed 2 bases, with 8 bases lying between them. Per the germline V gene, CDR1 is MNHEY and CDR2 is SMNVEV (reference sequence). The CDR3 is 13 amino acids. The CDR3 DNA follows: TGTGCCAGCAGTGGGCAGAACACAGATACGCAGTATTTT. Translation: CASSGQNTDTQYF.

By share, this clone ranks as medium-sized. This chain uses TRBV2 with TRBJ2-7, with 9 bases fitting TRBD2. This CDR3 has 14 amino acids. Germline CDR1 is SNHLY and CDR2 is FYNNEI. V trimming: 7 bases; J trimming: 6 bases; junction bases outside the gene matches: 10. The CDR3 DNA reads TGTGCCAGCAAAGTAAGCCTAGCGGGAAGCGAGCAGTACTTC. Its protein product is CASKVSLAGSEQYF.

CDR3 amino acids: CASSPPSRETQYF. The DNA of the CDR3 is TGTGCCAGCTCACCACCGTCCCGGGAGACCCAGTACTTC. J is TRBJ2-5 and V is TRBV18, with D hard to call. The CDR3 is made up of 13 amino acids. Per germline, CDR1 KGHSH and CDR2 LQKENI. V lost 0 bases and J 5 bases, leaving 7 bases between the germline ends.

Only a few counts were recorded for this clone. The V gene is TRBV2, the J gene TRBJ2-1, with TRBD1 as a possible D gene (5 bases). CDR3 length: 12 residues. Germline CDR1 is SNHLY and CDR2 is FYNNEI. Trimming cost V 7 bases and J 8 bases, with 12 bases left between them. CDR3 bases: TGTGCCAGCAAGATTAGGGGCGATGAGCAGTTCTTC. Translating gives CASKIRGDEQFF. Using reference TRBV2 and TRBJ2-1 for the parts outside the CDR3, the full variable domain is EPEVTQTPSHQVTQMGQEVILRCVPISNHLYFYWYRQILGQKVEFLVSFYNNEISEKSEIFDDQFSVERPDGSNFTLKIRSTKLEDSAMYFCASKIRGDEQFFGPGTRLTVL.

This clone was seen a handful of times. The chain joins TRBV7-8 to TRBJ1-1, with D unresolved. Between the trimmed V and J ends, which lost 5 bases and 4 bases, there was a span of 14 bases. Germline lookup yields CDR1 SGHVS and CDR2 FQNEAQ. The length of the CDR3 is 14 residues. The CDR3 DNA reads TGTGCCAGCAGCCCTAAAAGGGTTTCCACTGAAGCTTTCTTT. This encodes CASSPKRVSTEAFF.

CDR3 sequence reads: CASSARVGSQPQHF. CDR3 nucleotides: TGTGCCAGCAGTGCCAGGGTGGGGAGTCAGCCCCAGCATTTT. This rearrangement joins TRBV28 to TRBJ1-5; D is possibly TRBD1 (5 bases). V lost 5 bases to trimming and J lost 6 bases, with 14 bases between them. Germline V gives CDR1 MDHEN, CDR2 SYDVKM. The CDR3 covers 14 residues.

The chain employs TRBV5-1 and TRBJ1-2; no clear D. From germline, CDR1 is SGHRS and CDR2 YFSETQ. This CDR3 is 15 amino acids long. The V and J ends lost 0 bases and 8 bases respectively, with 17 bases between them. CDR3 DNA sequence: TGCGCCAGCAGCTTGGAGGGTTTTAGGGAACGCGGCTACACCTTC. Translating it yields CASSLEGFRERGYTF.

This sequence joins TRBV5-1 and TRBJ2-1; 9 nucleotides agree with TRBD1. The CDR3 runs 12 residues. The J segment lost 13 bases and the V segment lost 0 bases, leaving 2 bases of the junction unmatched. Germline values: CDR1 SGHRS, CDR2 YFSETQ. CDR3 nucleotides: TGCGCCAGCAGCTTGGAGGGACAGGGACAGTTCTTC. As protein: CASSLEGQGQFF.

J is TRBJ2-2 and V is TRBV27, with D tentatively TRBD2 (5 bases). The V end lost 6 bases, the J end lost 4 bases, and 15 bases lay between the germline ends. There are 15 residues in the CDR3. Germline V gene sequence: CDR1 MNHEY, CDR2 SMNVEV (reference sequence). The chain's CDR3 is CASSRGIVITGELFF. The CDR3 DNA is TGTGCCAGCAGCCGGGGAATCGTTATCACCGGGGAGCTGTTTTTT.

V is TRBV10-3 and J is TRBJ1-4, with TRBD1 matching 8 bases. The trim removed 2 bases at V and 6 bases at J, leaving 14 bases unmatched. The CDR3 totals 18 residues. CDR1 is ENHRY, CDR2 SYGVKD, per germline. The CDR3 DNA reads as TGTGCCATCAGTGAGAATGGACAGGGTGGACATTTCGATGAAAAACTGTTTTTT. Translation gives CAISENGQGGHFDEKLFF.

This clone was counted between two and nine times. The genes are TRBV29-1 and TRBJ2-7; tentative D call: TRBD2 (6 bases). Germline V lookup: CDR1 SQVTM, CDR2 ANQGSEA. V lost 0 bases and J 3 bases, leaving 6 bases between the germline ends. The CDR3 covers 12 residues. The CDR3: CSVEEAGYEQYF. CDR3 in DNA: TGCAGCGTTGAAGAAGCGGGCTACGAGCAGTACTTC.

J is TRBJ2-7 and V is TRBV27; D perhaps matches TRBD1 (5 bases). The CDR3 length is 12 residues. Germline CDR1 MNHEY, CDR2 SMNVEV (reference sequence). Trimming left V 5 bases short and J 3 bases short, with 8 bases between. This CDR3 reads CASSDSHYEQYF. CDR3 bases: TGTGCCAGCAGTGACAGCCACTACGAGCAGTACTTC.

The CDR3 DNA follows: TGTGCCAGCAGATGGGGGGCAGAGGAGACCCAGTACTTC. It codes for CASRWGAEETQYF. The chain uses TRBV25-1 and TRBJ2-5; D tentatively fits TRBD1 or TRBD2 (6 bases each). CDR1 and CDR2 from the germline V gene are MGHDK and SYGVNS. V was clipped by 6 bases and J by 5 bases, with 13 bases between them. The CDR3 runs 13 residues.

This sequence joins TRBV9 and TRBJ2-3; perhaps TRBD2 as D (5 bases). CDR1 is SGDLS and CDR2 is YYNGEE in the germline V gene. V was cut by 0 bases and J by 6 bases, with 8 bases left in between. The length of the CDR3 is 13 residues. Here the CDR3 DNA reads TGTGCCAGCAGCGTAGGTAGCGTGGATACGCAGTATTTT. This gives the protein CASSVGSVDTQYF.

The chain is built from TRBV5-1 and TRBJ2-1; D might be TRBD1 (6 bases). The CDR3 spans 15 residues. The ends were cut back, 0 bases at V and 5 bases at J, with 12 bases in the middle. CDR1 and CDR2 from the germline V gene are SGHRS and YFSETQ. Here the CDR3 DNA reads TGCGCCAGCAGCTTGGCCGCAGGGGCCCACAATGAGCAGTTCTTC. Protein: CASSLAAGAHNEQFF.

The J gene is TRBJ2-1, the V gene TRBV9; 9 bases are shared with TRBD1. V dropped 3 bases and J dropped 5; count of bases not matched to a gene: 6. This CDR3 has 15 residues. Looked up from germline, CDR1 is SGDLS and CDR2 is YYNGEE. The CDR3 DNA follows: TGTGCCAGCAGCGCCCCGGACAGGGGCAACAATGAGCAGTTCTTC. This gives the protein CASSAPDRGNNEQFF.

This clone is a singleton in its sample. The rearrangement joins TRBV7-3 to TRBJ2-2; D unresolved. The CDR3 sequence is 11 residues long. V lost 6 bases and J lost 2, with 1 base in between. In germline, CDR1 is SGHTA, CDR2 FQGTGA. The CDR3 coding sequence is TGTGCCAGCAGTAACACCGGGGAGCTGTTTTTT. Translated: CASSNTGELFF.

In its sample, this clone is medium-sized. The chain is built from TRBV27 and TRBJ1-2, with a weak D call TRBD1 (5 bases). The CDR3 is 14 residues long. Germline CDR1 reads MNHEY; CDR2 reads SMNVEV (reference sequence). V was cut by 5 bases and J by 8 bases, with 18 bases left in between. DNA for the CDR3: TGTGCCAGCAGTCCTACAGGCATGGCCTACGGCTACACCTTC. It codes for CASSPTGMAYGYTF.

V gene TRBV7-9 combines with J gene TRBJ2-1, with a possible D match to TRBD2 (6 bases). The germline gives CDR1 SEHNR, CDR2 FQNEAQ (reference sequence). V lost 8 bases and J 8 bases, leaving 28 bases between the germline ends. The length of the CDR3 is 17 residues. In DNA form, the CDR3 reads TGTGCCAGCGACTGGGTACGGGCGGGGCCTTTGTCTTATGAGCAGTTCTTC. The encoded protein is CASDWVRAGPLSYEQFF.

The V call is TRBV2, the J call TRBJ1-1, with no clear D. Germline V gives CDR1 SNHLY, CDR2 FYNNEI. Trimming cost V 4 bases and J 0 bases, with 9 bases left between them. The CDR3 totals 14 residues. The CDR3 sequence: CASSVNRMNTEAFF. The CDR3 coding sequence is TGTGCCAGCAGTGTTAACAGAATGAACACTGAAGCTTTCTTT.

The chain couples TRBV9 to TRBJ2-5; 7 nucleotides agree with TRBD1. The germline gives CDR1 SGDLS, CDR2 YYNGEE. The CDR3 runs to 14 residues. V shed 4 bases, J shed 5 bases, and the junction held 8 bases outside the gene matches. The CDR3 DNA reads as TGTGCCAGCAGCCGAACAGGGGCCGGGGAGACCCAGTACTTC. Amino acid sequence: CASSRTGAGETQYF. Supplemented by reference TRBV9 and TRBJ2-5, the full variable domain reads DSGVTQTPKHLITATGQRVTLRCSPRSGDLSVYWYQQSLDQGLQFLIQYYNGEERAKGNILERFSAQQFPDLHSELNLSSLELGDSALYFCASSRTGAGETQYFGPGTRLLVL.